This T cell receptor (beta chain) was identified in a study of long-term antiretroviral therapy in people with HIV. Findings and limits, study-wide: Post-ART, diversity grew, though it stayed under transplant donor control levels. Repertoires looked antigen-experienced, with only a slight naive shift after ART.

As regards this clone: Its antigen is not identified.

The trim removed 5 bases at V and 2 bases at J, leaving 11 bases unmatched. CDR3 length: 17 amino acids. Germline loops: CDR1 SGHTS, CDR2 YDEGEE. A minimum of one pre-ART and two post-ART PBMC samples existed for each donor. Only United States sites treated participants with HIV. Investigators performed immunoSEQ version v3.0 at survey level. Only in-frame clones appear in the TCRdb table, and some are missing; sequencing was by immunoSEQ multiplex PCR. The sample lists 25,000 to 30,000 clones, more than 70% occurring once. The receptor comes from a young man with HIV. Sequencing used unsorted PBMCs, obtained 1.5 years before starting antiretroviral therapy. The rearrangement uses TRBV5-8 and TRBJ1-2; TRBD1 agrees at 11 bases. The CDR3 DNA reads TGTGCCAGCAGTCTTGCGTTCCGGGACAGGGGGAACTATGGCTACACCTTC. Encoded protein: CASSLAFRDRGNYGYTF. The full variable domain, its missing parts supplied by reference TRBV5-8 and TRBJ1-2, is EAGVTQSPTHLIKTRGQQATLRCSPISGHTSVYWYQQALGLGLQFLLWYDEGEERNRGNFPPRFSGRQFPNYSSELNVNALELEDSALYLCASSLAFRDRGNYGYTFGSGTRLTVV.